The present T cell receptor (beta chain) was sequenced within a study of cytomegalovirus exposure and HLA in healthy donors. Overall study findings and caveats: Earlier findings revealed that most TCR beta V segments proved productive either about 87% or about 30% of the time.

Trimming at V came to 3 bases and at J to 3 bases, leaving 5 bases not matched to a gene. CDR1 is SNHLY and CDR2 is FYNNEI in the germline V gene. This CDR3 is 16 amino acids long. The study ran its PCR with 60 Vbeta and 13 Jbeta primers. Assay used: immunoSEQ multiplex PCR; TCRdb lists only in-frame clones, some missing. The sample shows 120,000 to 150,000 clones, around 75% of them seen only once. In its sample, this clone was seen a few times. The antigen is not known. The source is a woman aged 30 to 39 in good health and CMV-seronegative. Sequencing was done on a sample of PBMCs. The gene calls are TRBV2 and TRBJ1-6; 7 nucleotides align to TRBD1. The chain's CDR3 is CASSDRSGGYNSPLHF. CDR3 nucleotides: TGTGCCAGCAGTGATCGGTCAGGGGGCTATAATTCACCCCTCCACTTT.